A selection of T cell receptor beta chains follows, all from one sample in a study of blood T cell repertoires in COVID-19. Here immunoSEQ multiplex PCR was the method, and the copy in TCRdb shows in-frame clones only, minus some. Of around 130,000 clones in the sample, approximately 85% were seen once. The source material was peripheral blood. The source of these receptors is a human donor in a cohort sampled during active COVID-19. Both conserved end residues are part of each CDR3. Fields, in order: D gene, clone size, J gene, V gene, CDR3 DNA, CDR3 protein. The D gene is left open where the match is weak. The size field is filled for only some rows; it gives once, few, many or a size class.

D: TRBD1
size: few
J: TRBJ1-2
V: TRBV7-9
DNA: TGTGCCAGCAGCCCAGAGGGACAGCTCTATGGCTACACCTTC
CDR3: CASSPEGQLYGYTF

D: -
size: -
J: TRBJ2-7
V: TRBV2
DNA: TGTGCCAGCTGGTCGGACACAGCCTACGAGCAGTACTTC
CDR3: CASWSDTAYEQYF

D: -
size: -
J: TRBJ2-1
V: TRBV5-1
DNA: TGCGCCAGCAGCTTTTGGAGGGGAGGCTCCTACAATGAGCAGTTCTTC
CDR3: CASSFWRGGSYNEQFF

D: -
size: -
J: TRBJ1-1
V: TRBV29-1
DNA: TGCAGCGGCGGAGGGACTGAAGCTTTCTTT
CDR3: CSGGGTEAFF

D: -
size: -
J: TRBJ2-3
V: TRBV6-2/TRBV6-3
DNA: TGTGCCAGCAGTTATGTCACGCGGCGTCTCACAGATACGCAGTATTTT
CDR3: CASSYVTRRLTDTQYF

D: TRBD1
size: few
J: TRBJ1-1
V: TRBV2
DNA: TGTGCCAGCAGCTATCGACAGGGACACACTGAAGCTTTCTTT
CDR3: CASSYRQGHTEAFF

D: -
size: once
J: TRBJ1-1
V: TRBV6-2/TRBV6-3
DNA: TGTGCCAGCAGTTACAACATGAACACTGAAGCTTTCTTT
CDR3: CASSYNMNTEAFF

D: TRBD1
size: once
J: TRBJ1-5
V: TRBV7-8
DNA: TGTGCCAGCAGGCGGGACAGGGGGCTTCAGCCCCAGCATTTT
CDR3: CASRRDRGLQPQHF

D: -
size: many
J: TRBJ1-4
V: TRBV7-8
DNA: TGTGCCAGCAGCTTGCAGGGCCGTAATGAAAAACTGTTTTTT
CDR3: CASSLQGRNEKLFF

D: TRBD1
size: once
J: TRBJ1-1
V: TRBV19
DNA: TGTGCCAGTAGTATAGAGGGCCGAGGGACAGCTGAAGCTTTCTTT
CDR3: CASSIEGRGTAEAFF

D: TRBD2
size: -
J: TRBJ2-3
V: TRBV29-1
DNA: TGCAGCGTGGGGGGGATACCGGGACTAGCGGGAGGGCCCGGTCGGACAGATACGCAGTATTTT
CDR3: CSVGGIPGLAGGPGRTDTQYF

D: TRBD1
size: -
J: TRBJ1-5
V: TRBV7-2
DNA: TGTGCCAGCAGCAGGGACAGGATACAGCCCCAGCATTTT
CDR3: CASSRDRIQPQHF

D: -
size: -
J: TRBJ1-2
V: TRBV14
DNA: TGTGCCAGCAGCCAAGCGGGGGGTCTTGGCTACACCTTC
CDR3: CASSQAGGLGYTF

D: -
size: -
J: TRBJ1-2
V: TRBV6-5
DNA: TGTGCCAGCACACGGCTAGCCGGGGAGTACTATGGCTACACCTTC
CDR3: CASTRLAGEYYGYTF

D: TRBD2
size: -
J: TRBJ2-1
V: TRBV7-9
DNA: TGTGCCATTTCCCGTCAAGAGGGACTAGTCCTTTACAATGAGCAGTTCTTC
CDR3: CAISRQEGLVLYNEQFF

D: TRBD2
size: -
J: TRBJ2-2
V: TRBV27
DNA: TGTGCCAGCAGCCCTCTAGCGGGGGGATCGGGGGAGCTGTTTTTT
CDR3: CASSPLAGGSGELFF

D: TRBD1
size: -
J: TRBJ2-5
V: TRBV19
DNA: TGTGCCAGTAGTGTTGGGGGGACAGGGCAAGAGACCCAGTACTTC
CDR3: CASSVGGTGQETQYF

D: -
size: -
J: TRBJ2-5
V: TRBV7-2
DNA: TGTGCCAGCAGCTTAGCATCTACTAGTCGGGTTTTGGCCCAGTACTTC
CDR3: CASSLASTSRVLAQYF

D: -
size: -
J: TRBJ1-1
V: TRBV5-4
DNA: TGTGCCACACAGGGTCAGGGTACTGAAGCTTTCTTT
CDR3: CATQGQGTEAFF

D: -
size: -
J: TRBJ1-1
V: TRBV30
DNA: TGTGCCTGGAGTAAGCGCCGGGCAGGGGACACTGAAGCTTTCTTT
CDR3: CAWSKRRAGDTEAFF

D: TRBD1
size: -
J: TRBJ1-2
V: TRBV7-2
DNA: TGTGCCAGCAGCATTGGACAGGGGCATACCTATGGCTACACCTTC
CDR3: CASSIGQGHTYGYTF

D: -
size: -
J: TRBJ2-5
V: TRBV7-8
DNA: TGTGCCAGCAGCTTAGAAGGCAGGGAGACCCAGTACTTC
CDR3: CASSLEGRETQYF

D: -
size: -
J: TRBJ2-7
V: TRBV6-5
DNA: TGTGCCAGCAGACGAGGACAGTACTACGAGCAGTACTTC
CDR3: CASRRGQYYEQYF

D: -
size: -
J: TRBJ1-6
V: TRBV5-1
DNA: TGCGCCAGCAGCCCACGGTCGGGCAGGGCCGGTTCACCCCTCCACTTT
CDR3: CASSPRSGRAGSPLHF

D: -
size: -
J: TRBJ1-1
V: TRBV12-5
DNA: TGTGCTAGTGGAGGTACAGGCTGGGTCACTGAAGCTTTCTTT
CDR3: CASGGTGWVTEAFF

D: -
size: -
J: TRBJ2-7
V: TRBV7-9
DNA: TGTGCCAGCAGCTTTTTGGGGCATAAGTACTTC
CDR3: CASSFLGHKYF

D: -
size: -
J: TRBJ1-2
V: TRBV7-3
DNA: TGTGCCAGCAGCCTAACGCAGACAGACTATGGCTACACCTTC
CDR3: CASSLTQTDYGYTF

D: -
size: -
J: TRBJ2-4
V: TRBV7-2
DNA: TGTGCCAGCAGCAGAGAGGACAGTTATTGGGACATTCAGTACTTC
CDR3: CASSREDSYWDIQYF

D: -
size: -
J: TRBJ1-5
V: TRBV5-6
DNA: TGTGCCAGCACCATAAGGCGGCGGAATAGCAATCAGCCCCAGCATTTT
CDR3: CASTIRRRNSNQPQHF

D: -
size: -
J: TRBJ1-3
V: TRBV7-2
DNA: TGTGCCAGCAGCTTACATGGAACCAGCGGAGACACCATATATTTT
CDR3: CASSLHGTSGDTIYF

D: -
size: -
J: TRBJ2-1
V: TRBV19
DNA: TGTGCCAGTAGTGCTGGGACGGGAGCCTTGGGTGAGCAGTTCTTC
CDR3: CASSAGTGALGEQFF

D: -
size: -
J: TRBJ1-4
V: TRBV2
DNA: TGTGCCAGCAGTGTGGGGCGGAATGAAAAACTGTTTTTT
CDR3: CASSVGRNEKLFF

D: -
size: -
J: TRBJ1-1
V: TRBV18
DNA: TGTGCCAGCTCGCCCGAAAAGTGGGGGGGAGCTTTCTTT
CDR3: CASSPEKWGGAFF

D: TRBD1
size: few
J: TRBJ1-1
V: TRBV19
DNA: TGTGCCAGTACCTCTCCCCGGTTAGGGGGCGCAGGGAACACTGAAGCTTTCTTT
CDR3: CASTSPRLGGAGNTEAFF

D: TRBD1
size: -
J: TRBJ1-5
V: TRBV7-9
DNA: TGTGCCAGCAGCACAGGACAGGGTCTGGATAGCAATCAGCCCCAGCATTTT
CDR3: CASSTGQGLDSNQPQHF

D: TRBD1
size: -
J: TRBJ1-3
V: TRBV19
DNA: TGTGCCAGTAGTCCCCGCCCGGGACAGGGAGGGTCTGGAAACACCATATATTTT
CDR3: CASSPRPGQGGSGNTIYF

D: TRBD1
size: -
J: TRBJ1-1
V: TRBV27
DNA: TGTGCCAGCGGGGACAGGGACGGAACTGAAGCTTTCTTT
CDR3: CASGDRDGTEAFF

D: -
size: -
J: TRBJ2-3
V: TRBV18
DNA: TGTGCCAGCTCCGCGAGTCGGGGAACAGATACGCAGTATTTT
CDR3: CASSASRGTDTQYF

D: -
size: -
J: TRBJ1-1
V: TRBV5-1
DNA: TGCGCCAGCAGCTCCTCGGGGGGACTTGAGACTGAAGCTTTCTTT
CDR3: CASSSSGGLETEAFF

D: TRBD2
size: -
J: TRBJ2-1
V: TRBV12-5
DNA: TGTGCTAGTGGTCCTTCGGCGCGGGGGGGCCACAATGAGCAGTTCTTC
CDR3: CASGPSARGGHNEQFF

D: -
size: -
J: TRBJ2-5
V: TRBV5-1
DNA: TGCGCCAGCACCCGGGGGGCCGGAGGTGAGGAGACCCAGTACTTC
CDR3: CASTRGAGGEETQYF

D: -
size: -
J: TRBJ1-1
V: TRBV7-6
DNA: TGTGCCAGCAGCTTGCCCGGGAGGAACACTGAAGCTTTCTTT
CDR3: CASSLPGRNTEAFF

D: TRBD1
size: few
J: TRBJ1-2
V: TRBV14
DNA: TGTGCCAGCAGCCGCGGACAGGGTTTGGGCTACACCTTC
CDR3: CASSRGQGLGYTF

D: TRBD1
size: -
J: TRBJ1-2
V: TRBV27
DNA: TGTGCCAGCAGTTCAGGGGGAGGCTACACCTTC
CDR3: CASSSGGGYTF

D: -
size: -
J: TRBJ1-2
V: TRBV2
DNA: TGTGCCAGCATTCAGATAAATAACTATGGCTACACCTTC
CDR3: CASIQINNYGYTF

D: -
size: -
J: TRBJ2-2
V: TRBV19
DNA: TGTGCCAGTAGTCCCTCGGGACAAGGTATAAGCGGGGAGCTGTTTTTT
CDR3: CASSPSGQGISGELFF

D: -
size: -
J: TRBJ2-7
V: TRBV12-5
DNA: TGTGCTAGTGCCAATCCGCCCGGGATACCGCAGTACTTC
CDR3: CASANPPGIPQYF

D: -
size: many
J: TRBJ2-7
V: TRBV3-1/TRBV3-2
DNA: TGTGCCAGCAGCCAAACAAACTACGAGCAGTACTTC
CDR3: CASSQTNYEQYF

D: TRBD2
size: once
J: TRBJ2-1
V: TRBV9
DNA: TGTGCCAGCAGCGTGACTAGCGGGGGGGGCATATGGGATGAGCAGTTCTTC
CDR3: CASSVTSGGGIWDEQFF

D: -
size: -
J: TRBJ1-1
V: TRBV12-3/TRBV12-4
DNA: TGTGCCAGCAGTTTAAAAGCGAACACTGAAGCTTTCTTT
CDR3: CASSLKANTEAFF

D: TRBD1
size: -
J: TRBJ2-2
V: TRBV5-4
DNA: TGTGCCAGCAGCTCTGGAGGACAGGGAACAACCGGGGAGCTGTTTTTT
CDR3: CASSSGGQGTTGELFF

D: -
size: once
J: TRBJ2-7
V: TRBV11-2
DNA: TGTGCCAGCAGCTTAGGCGGGGGCGAGCGCGAGCAGTACTTC
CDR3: CASSLGGGEREQYF

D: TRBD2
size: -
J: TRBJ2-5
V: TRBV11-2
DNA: TGTGCCAGCAGCGGTAGCGGGATTAGGGAGACCCAGTACTTC
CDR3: CASSGSGIRETQYF

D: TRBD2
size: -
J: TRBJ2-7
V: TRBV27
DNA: TGTGCCAGCATAGGCCTAGCGGCCCCCTACGAGCAGTACTTC
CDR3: CASIGLAAPYEQYF

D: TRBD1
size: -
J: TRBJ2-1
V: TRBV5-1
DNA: TGCGCCAGCAGCCCGACAGGGGGCACCTACAATGAGCAGTTCTTC
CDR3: CASSPTGGTYNEQFF

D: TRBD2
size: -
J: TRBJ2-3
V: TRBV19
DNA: TGTGCCAGTAGTATAGGACTAGCGGGAGGTCGCACAGATACGCAGTATTTT
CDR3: CASSIGLAGGRTDTQYF

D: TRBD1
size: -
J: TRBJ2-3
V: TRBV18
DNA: TGTGCCAGCTCCGGGACAGTTGAAGATACGCAGTATTTT
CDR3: CASSGTVEDTQYF